Presented here are 13 T cell receptor beta chains from one specimen sequenced in a study of tumor-infiltrating lymphocytes in oesophageal squamous cell carcinoma (TCRdb year 2016). The library was built by means of PCR. Instrument on record: Illumina HiSeq 2000. Clones were called with MiXCR by TCRdb after fastp trimmed the public reads at Q25, and only in-frame beta chains were retained. Identical CDR3 proteins give one entry, which carries the most common genes and DNA. Within this sample are tens of thousands of distinct CDR3 sequences, with 35% to 40% of them counted one time only. The ten largest account for under 40% of the sample. What was sequenced was esophageal tumor tissue. These receptors originate from a male donor with esophageal squamous cell carcinoma.

This clonotype was seen repeatedly, ten times or more. V and J are TRBV5-1 and TRBJ2-5, with TRBD2 matching 8 bases. With V trimmed by 2 bases and J by 13 bases, 10 bases remained unmatched. Germline-derived CDR1 and CDR2 are SGHRS and YFSETQ. The CDR3 consists of 13 residues. CDR3 sequence: CASSFDPGGASYF. The CDR3 DNA is TGCGCCAGCAGCTTTGACCCGGGGGGGGCTTCGTACTTC.

Many counts were recorded for this clonotype. The genes are TRBV6-1 and TRBJ2-3; D is unresolved. The CDR3 has 12 amino acids. V lost 8 bases and J lost 7, with 13 bases in between. Germline values: CDR1 MNHNS, CDR2 SASEGT. The CDR3 DNA sequence: TGTGCCAGCGCATCCTCGGGTTATACGCAGTATTTT. Its protein is CASASSGYTQYF.

This clonotype occurred a few times. The chain joins TRBV7-6 to TRBJ2-7; no definite D call. The germline V gene encodes CDR1 SGHVS and CDR2 FNYEAQ. Trimming stripped 1 base from V and 3 bases from J, with 10 bases between. This CDR3 has 14 residues. CDR3: CASSLVDGYYEQYF. In DNA, the CDR3 is TGTGCCAGCAGCTTAGTGGACGGATACTACGAGCAGTACTTC.

This clonotype was observed once. J is TRBJ1-2 and V is TRBV28; possibly TRBD1 for D (6 bases). Between the trimmed V and J ends, which lost 7 bases and 4 bases, there was a span of 13 bases. The CDR3 has 13 amino acids. The germline V gene has CDR1 MDHEN and CDR2 SYDVKM. For the CDR3, the DNA is TGTGCCAGCAATACAGGGATTCTCTATGGCTACACCTTC. As protein: CASNTGILYGYTF.

In its sample, this clonotype is medium-sized. The rearrangement uses TRBV7-3 and TRBJ2-3; 9 bases line up with TRBD2. The germline CDR1 and CDR2 sequences are SGHTA and FQGTGA. J gave up 6 bases and V 4 bases, and 8 bases lay outside the gene matches. CDR3 length: 15 residues. The chain's CDR3 is CASSSGVAGVDTQYF. The CDR3 DNA reads as TGTGCCAGCAGCTCTGGTGTAGCGGGGGTGGATACGCAGTATTTT. Variable domain in full (rest from reference TRBV7-3 and TRBJ2-3): GAGVSQTPSNKVTEKGKYVELRCDPISGHTALYWYRQSLGQGPEFLIYFQGTGAADDSGLPNDRFFAVRPEGSVSTLKIQRTERGDSAVYLCASSSGVAGVDTQYFGPGTRLTVL.

This clonotype was counted between two and nine times. The chain carries TRBV6-1 and TRBJ1-2; 10 nucleotides line up with TRBD1. The ends lost 5 bases at V and 8 bases at J; junction bases unmatched: 5. Germline CDR1 MNHNS, CDR2 SASEGT. This CDR3 is 13 amino acids long. Here the CDR3 DNA reads TGTGCCAGCAGTCGACAGGGGGCGCACGGCTACACCTTC. Protein sequence: CASSRQGAHGYTF.

This rearrangement joins TRBV7-2 to TRBJ2-1; 9 bases map to TRBD2. The J call may be incorrect, as the DNA end agrees better with TRBJ2-5. The germline V gene has CDR1 SGHTA and CDR2 FQGNSA. This CDR3 contains 16 residues. CDR3 in DNA: TGTGCCAGCATCACCGTCACGGCGGGAGGGGGAGAGACCCAGTACTTC. This codes for CASITVTAGGGETQYF.

This clonotype was recorded at least ten times. Its ends do not fully match the called genes, so a read error is possible. The V call is TRBV19, the J call TRBJ2-5; D is perhaps TRBD1 (5 bases). The CDR3 contains 9 residues. Per germline, CDR1 LNHDA and CDR2 SQIVND (reference sequence). CDR3 DNA sequence: TGTGCCAGTAGTGTCTCCAGGGTTTTC. Protein product: CASSVSRVF.

This clonotype came up many times. The V gene is TRBV7-9, the J gene TRBJ1-4, with D possibly TRBD1 on 6 matching bases. V was trimmed by 4 bases and J by 4 bases, leaving 16 bases between them. The CDR3 has 16 amino acids. The germline CDR1 and CDR2 sequences are SEHNR and FQNEAQ (reference sequence). DNA for the CDR3: TGTGCCAGCAGCTCCGCAACAGGGTCGGGTAATGAAAAACTGTTTTTT. Protein product: CASSSATGSGNEKLFF.

The sample holds many counts of this clonotype. This chain links TRBV7-3 with TRBJ2-6; 8 bases match TRBD1. The CDR3 extends over 16 amino acids. CDR1 SGHTA and CDR2 FQGTGA come from the germline V gene. V lost 5 bases to trimming and J lost 4 bases; unmatched junction nucleotides: 7. CDR3 region: CASSPQTGAGANVLTF. In nucleotides, the CDR3 is TGTGCCAGCAGCCCTCAGACAGGGGCCGGGGCCAACGTCCTGACTTTC.

On this clonotype itself: A read error is likely, as this CDR3 ends without the conserved phenylalanine or tryptophan. The V gene is TRBV19, the J gene TRBJ1-2; 7 nucleotides agree with TRBD1. Germline values: CDR1 LNHDA, CDR2 SQIVND (reference sequence). The CDR3 has 15 residues. With V trimmed by 5 bases and J by 4 bases, 10 bases remained unmatched. The CDR3 region is CASSEGDSNFYGYTL. As DNA, the CDR3 is TGTGCCAGTAGTGAAGGGGACAGCAATTTCTATGGCTACACCTTA.

This clonotype has ten or more counts. Compared with germline, one end of the junction differs, possibly owing to a read error. The chain has TRBV6-1 and TRBJ2-7; maybe TRBD2 (5 bases). The germline V gene has CDR1 MNHNS and CDR2 SASEGT. This CDR3 is 14 amino acids long. This CDR3 reads CASSEGREGYEQYF. The CDR3 bases are TGTGCCAGCAGCGAAGGCCGCGAGGGCTACGAGCAGTACTTC.

This clonotype was picked up many times. The chain links TRBV7-6 to TRBJ2-5; either TRBD1 or TRBD2 may fit D (5 bases each). V lost 1 base and J lost 5, with 8 bases in between. The CDR3 totals 13 residues. CDR1 and CDR2 from the germline V gene are SGHVS and FNYEAQ. CDR3: CASSLGGVETQYF. In nucleotides, the CDR3 is TGTGCCAGCAGCTTAGGAGGGGTGGAGACCCAGTACTTC.